The T cell receptor (beta chain) under discussion was sequenced for a study of blood T cells in healthy people across ages. The CDR3 has 16 residues. Germline V gene lookup returns CDR1 MNHEY and CDR2 SVGAGI. Deletions cut 0 bases from V and 6 bases from J, with 18 bases between. Sample-barcoded 5' priming and a J-beta primer mix drove a second PCR of roughly 6 to 12 cycles. Each CDR3 protein gets one entry after TCRdb re-called the 5' RACE reads with MiXCR. The data show around 1,000,000 distinct CDR3 sequences, with 25% seen just once and 0.75% held by the top ten. This sample was shared with a second study, whose subject was T cells of mothers and their children. That paper states: Slightly higher, non-significant overlap characterized related mother-child pairs relative to unrelated pairs.

The V and J genes are TRBV6-5 and TRBJ2-7; either TRBD1 or TRBD2 may fit D (6 bases each). Sequencing used blood. The sequence came from a girl aged 2 to 9 in good health. The CDR3, as DNA: TGTGCCAGCAGTTACTCGAGGGCAGGGGACTTTCTCGAGCAGTACTTC. Translating gives CASSYSRAGDFLEQYF.